The entry below gives a single TCR beta chain sequence along with its context. This sample is drawn from a study of blood T cell repertoires in COVID-19. Across the whole study: In each case, the material was cDNA or gDNA derived from T cells, B-cell-depleted T cells, or PBMCs.

Clinical history as reported by participants underpinned cohort assignment. Libraries were prepared by immunoSEQ multiplex PCR; TCRdb keeps only in-frame clonotypes and omits some of them. The table has about 260,000 clones, 80% to 90% seen once; the top ten hold around 3.1%. The TCR originated in a woman in her thirties or forties who had been exposed to COVID-19. The specimen was PBMCs or T cells enriched from blood (not recorded which).

The CDR3 DNA reads as TGCGCCAGCAGCCAAGCTTCCGGACTAGCCCTAGGGGAGCTGTTTTTT. This translates into CASSQASGLALGELFF. This chain joins TRBV4-3 and TRBJ2-2; 8 nucleotides agree with TRBD2. Germline V gene data show CDR1 as LGHNA and CDR2 as YSLEER. Losses at the gene ends were 1 base for V and 8 bases for J; bases not matched to a gene: 9. The CDR3 spans 16 residues.